A single sample gave rise to the 23 T cell receptor beta chains below, sequenced in a study of identical twins. TCRdb called the 5' RACE reads again in MiXCR, with one record for every CDR3 protein. The data show some 1,700,000 distinct CDR3 sequences, about 32% seen once. The sample was cord blood. All receptors come from a newborn girl in good health.

This clonotype occurred many times. This chain links TRBV9 with TRBJ1-2, with D unresolved. In germline, CDR1 is SGDLS, CDR2 YYNGEE. V was trimmed by 3 bases and J by 4 bases, leaving 7 bases between them. The CDR3 sequence is 12 residues long. CDR3 bases: TGTGCCAGCAGCGGAGAGACCTATGGCTACACCTTC. Translated, it gives CASSGETYGYTF.

Details on this clonotype: This clone may be a read error of a much larger clone one base away. Here the CDR3 reads CASSCGGQETQYF. CDR3 nucleotides: TGTGCCAGCAGTTGCGGGGGTCAAGAGACCCAGTACTTC. The chain recombines TRBV6-6 with TRBJ2-5; 7 bases map to TRBD2. This CDR3 region has 13 residues. Germline assignment: CDR1 MNHNY and CDR2 SVGAGI (reference sequence). The ends lost 4 bases at V and 2 bases at J; junction bases unmatched: 1.

V is TRBV27 and J is TRBJ1-6, with 9 bases identical to TRBD1. V lost 3 bases to trimming and J lost 4 bases; unmatched junction nucleotides: 4. Germline V CDR1 and CDR2: MNHEY, SMNVEV (reference sequence). The CDR3 extends over 16 amino acids. CDR3 protein: CASSFRDRDYNSPLHF. The CDR3 DNA sequence: TGTGCCAGCAGTTTCCGGGACAGGGATTATAATTCACCCCTCCACTTT.

The chain recombines TRBV6-1 with TRBJ2-3; 10 bases align to TRBD2. Per the germline V gene, CDR1 is MNHNS and CDR2 is SASEGT. There are 18 residues in the CDR3. V trimming: 6 bases; J trimming: 1 base; junction bases outside the gene matches: 13. CDR3 residues: CASRLPPSSGGCTDTQYF. In DNA form, the CDR3 reads TGTGCCAGCAGACTTCCCCCGTCTAGCGGGGGATGCACAGATACGCAGTATTTT.

This chain connects TRBV3-1 to TRBJ2-1; D is unresolved. CDR3 length: 14 amino acids. Trimming stripped 4 bases from V and 4 bases from J, with 11 bases between. Germline CDR1 LGHDT, CDR2 YNNKEL (reference sequence). The CDR3, as DNA: TGTGCCAGCAGCCGAGCTAGAGGATACAATGAGCAGTTCTTC. The encoded protein is CASSRARGYNEQFF.

The chain is built from TRBV6-1 and TRBJ1-2; D not resolved. Germline lookup yields CDR1 MNHNS and CDR2 SASEGT. Trimming removed 1 base at V and 7 bases at J, with 10 bases between. The CDR3 is 13 amino acids. The CDR3 DNA reads TGTGCCAGCAGTGAAGAGAAGGGCTCTGGCTACACCTTC. It translates to CASSEEKGSGYTF.

The chain uses TRBV20-1 and TRBJ2-1; 11 bases map to TRBD2. The CDR3 sequence is 19 residues long. The V gene end was trimmed by 0 bases and the J gene end by 1 base; junction bases not matched to a gene: 11. Germline V lookup: CDR1 DFQATT, CDR2 SNEGSKA (reference sequence). CDR3 nucleotide sequence: TGCAGTGCTAGAGATAGCGGGAGGGCTACCAAAAAATCCTACAATGAGCAGTTCTTC. Amino acid sequence: CSARDSGRATKKSYNEQFF.

As regards this clonotype: The germline gene is not matched at one end of the junction; a read error may be the cause. DNA of the CDR3: TGTGCCAGCAGTTACGGGTCGGGTAGCGGGATTGAGCGGTTCTTC. Its translation: CASSYGSGSGIERFF. This sequence joins TRBV6-6 and TRBJ2-1, with 8 bases identical to TRBD2. The CDR3 is made up of 15 amino acids. Germline CDR1 reads MNHNY; CDR2 reads SVGAGI (reference sequence).

This clonotype has only a few counts. The chain is built from TRBV4-1 and TRBJ1-6, with D hard to call. CDR1 and CDR2 (germline): MGHRA, YSYEKL. Trimming took off 4 bases at V and 4 bases at J, with 11 bases between the two ends. The CDR3 covers 15 residues. CDR3 nucleotide sequence: TGCGCCAGCAGCCCCCTGGGAGTTTATAATTCACCCCTCCACTTT. Its protein product is CASSPLGVYNSPLHF.

This clonotype was detected once. This clone may be a read error of a much larger clone one base away. The rearrangement joins TRBV5-1 to TRBJ2-1; D is perhaps TRBD2 (7 bases). Trimming took off 9 bases at V and 4 bases at J, with 20 bases between the two ends. The CDR3 loop spans 15 amino acids. Germline V lookup: CDR1 SGHRS, CDR2 YFSETQ. This chain's CDR3 is CATQKRGAKYNEQFF. The CDR3, as DNA: TGCGCCACCCAAAAACGGGGGGCCAAATACAATGAGCAGTTCTTC.

This clonotype was recorded a few times. The chain uses TRBV9 and TRBJ1-2; D might be TRBD1 (5 bases). Germline V gene data show CDR1 as SGDLS and CDR2 as YYNGEE. The V end was cut by 0 bases, the J end by 4 bases, with 13 bases between. CDR3 length: 15 residues. CDR3 in amino acids: CASSVVSGSGYGYTF. DNA for the CDR3: TGTGCCAGCAGCGTAGTGTCAGGGTCTGGCTATGGCTACACCTTC.

This clonotype was found a few times. The CDR3 here is CSAEAGTDYGYTF. For the CDR3, the DNA is TGCAGTGCTGAAGCCGGGACAGACTATGGCTACACCTTC. The chain recombines TRBV20-1 with TRBJ1-2; 7 bases are a match to TRBD1. Unmatched junction bases numbered 6, after V lost 5 bases and J lost 3 bases. The CDR3 has 13 residues. CDR1 is DFQATT, CDR2 SNEGSKA, per germline (reference sequence).

The chain is built from TRBV27 and TRBJ1-5, with D possibly TRBD1 on 6 matching bases. Germline V lookup: CDR1 MNHEY, CDR2 SMNVEV (reference sequence). This CDR3 has 15 amino acids. Trimming removed 2 bases at V and 4 bases at J, with 12 bases between. The CDR3 spells CASSLVATGNQPQHF. In DNA, the CDR3 is TGTGCCAGCAGTTTAGTCGCCACAGGGAATCAGCCCCAGCATTTT.

This clonotype was observed a handful of times. V gene TRBV5-1 combines with J gene TRBJ2-7, with 10 bases lining up with TRBD2. There are 15 residues in the CDR3. J gave up 3 bases and V 4 bases, and 7 bases lay outside the gene matches. Germline V lookup: CDR1 SGHRS, CDR2 YFSETQ. The CDR3: CASSRGTSAYYEQYF. The CDR3 DNA reads TGCGCCAGCAGCCGCGGGACTAGCGCATACTACGAGCAGTACTTC.

J is TRBJ2-1 and V is TRBV20-1; 7 bases are shared with TRBD2. Germline V gene data show CDR1 as DFQATT and CDR2 as SNEGSKA (reference sequence). The CDR3 consists of 16 residues. Trimming removed 4 bases from V and 1 base from J; junction bases left unmatched: 10. CDR3 sequence: CSATRAGSLSYNEQFF. CDR3 coding DNA: TGCAGTGCTACTCGAGCGGGATCTTTATCCTACAATGAGCAGTTCTTC.

The gene calls are TRBV11-2 and TRBJ1-2; 9 bases are shared with TRBD1. This CDR3 spans 14 amino acids. V was pared by 5 bases and J by 10 bases, with 11 bases of the junction left unmatched. CDR1 and CDR2 from the germline V gene are SGHAT and FQNNGV. Here the CDR3 reads CASSHRGRGAHYTF. DNA of the CDR3: TGTGCCAGCAGCCACAGGGGGCGAGGGGCCCACTACACCTTC.

The chain has TRBV11-2 and TRBJ2-5, with a weak D call TRBD2 (6 bases). CDR3 size: 15 residues. V shed 4 bases and J shed 11 bases, with 23 bases lying between them. Per germline, CDR1 SGHAT and CDR2 FQNNGV. CDR3 nucleotide sequence: TGTGCCAGCAGCTCCATCCCGGGACTCTACAATGAGCAGTACTTC. This codes for CASSSIPGLYNEQYF.

CDR3 protein: CASSLVGLADPTDTQYF. The CDR3, as DNA: TGTGCCAGCAGTTTAGTGGGACTAGCGGACCCCACAGATACGCAGTATTTT. The chain is built from TRBV28 and TRBJ2-3, with 11 bases fitting TRBD2. After removal of 2 bases from V and 2 bases from J, the junction contained 6 bases not matched to a gene. CDR3 length equals 17 residues. Looked up from germline, CDR1 is MDHEN and CDR2 is SYDVKM.

The chain joins TRBV5-1 to TRBJ2-4; TRBD2 agrees at 8 bases. CDR3 length: 14 residues. In germline, CDR1 is SGHRS, CDR2 YFSETQ. V gave up 0 bases and J gave up 6 bases; unmatched junction bases: 2. For the CDR3, the DNA is TGCGCCAGCAGCTTGGAGAGCGGGAGAAACATTCAGTACTTC. Its translation: CASSLESGRNIQYF.

This clonotype was seen more than once but under ten times. The CDR3 reads CASSSSGRSLPYSTDTQYF. DNA of the CDR3: TGTGCCAGCAGTTCTAGCGGGAGGTCACTCCCTTATAGCACAGATACGCAGTATTTT. The genes are TRBV6-5 and TRBJ2-3; TRBD2 matches 11 bases. Per germline, CDR1 MNHEY and CDR2 SVGAGI. This CDR3 region has 19 residues. The ends lost 4 bases at V and 0 bases at J; junction bases unmatched: 12.

The chain joins TRBV3-1 to TRBJ2-1; D uncertain. The germline gives CDR1 LGHDT, CDR2 YNNKEL (reference sequence). Trimming stripped 0 bases from V and 7 bases from J, with 10 bases between. The CDR3 spans 14 residues. This CDR3 is CASSQDLGLNEQFF. The DNA for the CDR3 is TGTGCCAGCAGCCAAGATTTAGGATTGAATGAGCAGTTCTTC.

The V call is TRBV7-9, the J call TRBJ1-6; the D gene is possibly TRBD1 (5 bases). In germline, CDR1 is SEHNR, CDR2 FQNEAQ (reference sequence). CDR3 length: 18 amino acids. The V gene lost 1 base and the J gene lost 0 bases, with 13 bases spanning the gap. This chain's CDR3 is CASSLVLSRDSYNSPLHF. CDR3 bases: TGTGCCAGCAGCTTAGTTTTGTCCAGGGACTCCTATAATTCACCCCTCCACTTT.

This clonotype showed up just a few times. The chain couples TRBV7-9 to TRBJ2-5; 8 nucleotides line up with TRBD1. V lost 7 bases, J lost 2 bases, and 12 bases stayed unmatched. This CDR3 has 16 residues. Germline V CDR1 and CDR2: SEHNR, FQNEAQ (reference sequence). CDR3 loop: CASNPLRQGRQETQYF. CDR3 in DNA: TGTGCCAGCAACCCCCTGCGACAGGGGCGTCAAGAGACCCAGTACTTC.